The TCR beta chain under discussion was sequenced for a study of cytomegalovirus exposure and HLA in healthy donors. Study-level information: Sequencing of about 179 million T cells in an earlier analysis found about 120 million unique TCR beta sequences. Among the 400 or so donors who were genotyped, about 80% fell in the genetic ancestry cluster that is associated with self-reported Caucasian donors.

General study findings and limits: The productive fraction for most TCR beta V segments was about 87% or about 30% in an earlier analysis. Later analysis associated a missense DCLRE1C variant with TCR beta V- and J-gene trimming.

In its sample, this clone was seen once. The antigen remains unidentified. The germline gives CDR1 LNHDA, CDR2 SQIVND (reference sequence). J gave up 6 bases and V 5 bases, and 13 bases lay outside the gene matches. The CDR3 has 17 amino acids. Both 60 Vbeta primers and 13 Jbeta primers went into the PCR. The assay was immunoSEQ multiplex PCR, and TCRdb's table has in-frame clones only and misses some. This sample has around 150,000 clones, with approximately 83% found just once. The rearrangement uses TRBV19 and TRBJ1-1; 12 positions agree with TRBD1. The TCR sequence derives from a male donor in good health and CMV-seronegative. The source material was PBMCs. CDR3 in DNA: TGTGCCAGTAGTCCGAAACCGGGACAGGGGGCGGTCGCTGAAGCTTTCTTT. The encoded protein is CASSPKPGQGAVAEAFF.